Below, 15 T cell receptor delta chains from the same sample are listed, as sequenced in a study of Vδ1+ human thymocytes. Antigen specificity for these receptors is unknown. Overall study results and limits: Thymic TRG and TRD repertoires appeared highly polyclonal, with Gaussian CDR3 length distributions.

Sequences come from RNA converted to cDNA by reverse transcription. Pooled V-gene forward primers with one constant-region reverse primer generated the CDR3 amplicons by multiplex PCR. TCRdb redid clone calling on the multiplex PCR reads using CATT. The repertoire holds under 80,000 delta-chain clones, roughly a third seen once, with under 0.3% in the top ten. Sequencing used Vdelta1+ gamma-delta thymocytes from the thymus. Subset specified: FACS-sorted CD3+ TCRalphabeta- TCRVdelta1+ TCRVdelta2- thymocytes. These receptors were taken from a boy under two years old who had congenital heart surgery.

This chain uses TRDV1 with TRDJ2, with TRDD2 as a possible D gene (5 bases). Germline V gives CDR1 TSWWSYY, CDR2 QGS. The germline V and J ends were trimmed by 1 base and 3 bases, with 12 bases remaining between them. The CDR3 runs 16 residues. CDR3: CALGERLPLLTAQLFF. Here the CDR3 DNA reads TGTGCTCTTGGGGAACGGTTGCCCCTACTGACAGCACAACTCTTCTTT.

The sample holds a few counts of this clone. One end of the junction fails to match germline, which may point to a read error. The chain links TRDV1 to TRDJ1, with D perhaps TRDD2 or TRDD3 (9 bases each). The CDR3 spans 22 residues. Germline assignment: CDR1 TSWWSYY and CDR2 QGS. This chain's CDR3 is CALGESLPTPLTGGPFTDKLIF. The DNA of the CDR3 is TGCGCTCTTGGGGAGTCCCTTCCTACCCCCCTTACTGGGGGACCTTTCACCGATAAACTCATCTTT.

The J gene is TRDJ1, the V gene TRDV1; 10 bases are a match to TRDD3. Per the germline V gene, CDR1 is TSWWSYY and CDR2 is QGS. V gave up 4 bases and J gave up 5 bases; unmatched junction bases: 16. The CDR3 loop spans 18 amino acids. This CDR3 reads CALGVSISSTGGLDKLIF. CDR3 DNA sequence: TGTGCTCTTGGGGTCTCGATTTCCAGTACTGGGGGATTGGATAAACTCATCTTT.

The chain combines TRDV2 with TRDJ1; 8 bases are a match to TRDD3. Looked up from germline, CDR1 is GEAIGNYY and CDR2 is EKD. The CDR3 consists of 14 residues. Trimming removed 0 bases from V and 8 bases from J; junction bases left unmatched: 7. CDR3 in DNA: TGTGCCTGTGACACCGATTGGGGGATCCCCAAACTCATCTTT. The encoded protein is CACDTDWGIPKLIF.

The V gene is TRDV1, the J gene TRDJ1; 8 positions agree with TRDD3. Germline CDR1 is TSWWSYY and CDR2 is QGS. V trimming: 3 bases; J trimming: 3 bases; junction bases outside the gene matches: 21. The length of the CDR3 is 20 residues. The CDR3 is CALGEFCWSNAGDNADKLIF. DNA for the CDR3: TGTGCTCTTGGGGAGTTTTGTTGGTCCAACGCGGGGGATAATGCCGATAAACTCATCTTT.

The chain is built from TRDV1 and TRDJ1; D is perhaps TRDD3 (6 bases). The germline CDR1 and CDR2 sequences are TSWWSYY and QGS. CDR3 length: 21 amino acids. Trimming left V 5 bases short and J 0 bases short, with 31 bases between. This CDR3 reads CALGMAFTRGNGGTYTDKLIF. CDR3 nucleotides: TGTGCTCTTGGGATGGCCTTCACCAGAGGCAATGGGGGGACCTACACCGATAAACTCATCTTT.

The chain couples TRDV1 to TRDJ1, with D hard to call. The germline V and J ends were trimmed by 1 base and 0 bases, with 12 bases remaining between them. The germline V gene encodes CDR1 TSWWSYY and CDR2 QGS. This CDR3 is built from 16 residues. Here the CDR3 DNA reads TGTGCTCTTGGGGAACCATTCACGTCGTACACCGATAAACTCATCTTT. Translated: CALGEPFTSYTDKLIF.

This clone has only a few counts. The chain joins TRDV1 to TRDJ1; weak D call: TRDD2 (6 bases). In germline, CDR1 is TSWWSYY, CDR2 QGS. Trimming left V 3 bases short and J 0 bases short, with 14 bases between. This CDR3 is built from 16 residues. DNA of the CDR3: TGTGCTCTTGGGGAGGCCTTCCAGGGCTACACCGATAAACTCATCTTT. Its protein is CALGEAFQGYTDKLIF.

The gene calls are TRDV1 and TRDJ2; TRDD2 might be the D (5 bases). Trimming removed 5 bases from V and 7 bases from J, with 11 bases in between. The CDR3 extends over 13 amino acids. Germline-derived CDR1 and CDR2 are TSWWSYY and QGS. As DNA, the CDR3 is TGTGCTCTTGGGAATTCCTTGGTAGCACAACTCTTCTTT. Protein product: CALGNSLVAQLFF.

This clone was seen more than once but under ten times. V and J are TRDV1 and TRDJ1; 11 nucleotides match TRDD3. The CDR3 consists of 21 residues. Germline V CDR1 and CDR2: TSWWSYY, QGS. The J segment lost 7 bases and the V segment lost 1 base, leaving 23 bases of the junction unmatched. The CDR3 region has the DNA TGTGCTCTTGGGGAACCCCCCCCACCCTGGGGGATACTCCCCGATAGCGGTAAACTCATCTTT. This sequence encodes CALGEPPPPWGILPDSGKLIF.

The gene calls are TRDV1 and TRDJ1; a possible D gene is TRDD3 (5 bases). From germline, CDR1 is TSWWSYY and CDR2 QGS. V lost 3 bases, J lost 0 bases, and 23 bases lay in between. CDR3 length: 19 residues. The CDR3 region is CALGDRSGRVPSYTDKLIF. The CDR3 bases are TGTGCTCTTGGGGATCGGTCGGGGAGGGTTCCCTCATACACCGATAAACTCATCTTT.

This clone was detected a few times. The rearrangement uses TRDV2 and TRDJ1, with 8 bases fitting TRDD3. The CDR3 spans 24 residues. The ends lost 9 bases at V and 0 bases at J; junction bases unmatched: 38. Looked up from germline, CDR1 is GEAIGNYY and CDR2 is EKD. This CDR3 is CATPAQFLVMGLRGGLKYTDKLIF. The DNA for the CDR3 is TGTGCCACTCCTGCCCAATTCCTGGTGATGGGACTCCGTGGGGGATTGAAGTACACCGATAAACTCATCTTT.

This clone was seen only a few times. The genes are TRDV1 and TRDJ1; 13 bases map to TRDD3. The CDR3 consists of 20 residues. The V segment lost 1 base and the J segment 1 base; nucleotides outside the gene matches: 12. CDR1 TSWWSYY and CDR2 QGS come from the germline V gene. Written as DNA, the CDR3 is TGTGCTCTTGGGGAACGCTGGTCCTACTGGGGGATACGGGTCACCGATAAACTCATCTTT. Translated, it gives CALGERWSYWGIRVTDKLIF.

This clone was recorded once. The chain carries TRDV1 and TRDJ1, with D perhaps matching TRDD3 (5 bases). V was shortened by 0 bases and J by 0 bases, with 17 bases between the two germline ends. This CDR3 has 18 amino acids. Germline CDR1 is TSWWSYY and CDR2 is QGS. The CDR3 DNA reads TGTGCTCTTGGGGAACTTAATTGGGATGACCCGTACACCGATAAACTCATCTTT. Translating it yields CALGELNWDDPYTDKLIF.

This chain uses TRDV1 with TRDJ1, with D possibly matching TRDD3 (5 bases). Per germline, CDR1 TSWWSYY and CDR2 QGS. The germline V and J ends were trimmed by 2 bases and 1 base, with 17 bases remaining between them. The CDR3 totals 17 residues. This chain's CDR3 is CALGELAIGGITDKLIF. The CDR3 DNA follows: TGTGCTCTTGGGGAATTGGCGATCGGGGGTATCACCGATAAACTCATCTTT.